One sample yielded the 14 T cell receptor beta chains listed below, sequenced in a study of blood T cell repertoires in COVID-19. The data were produced by immunoSEQ multiplex PCR, yet TCRdb's version contains in-frame clones alone and is incomplete. The sample has some 190,000 clones, approximately 83% seen once. Material: peripheral blood. The receptors were gathered from a man aged 55 to 70 with acute or convalescent COVID-19.

The rearrangement joins TRBV18 to TRBJ2-3; perhaps TRBD2 as D (6 bases). The length of the CDR3 is 15 residues. CDR1 KGHSH and CDR2 LQKENI come from the germline V gene. V dropped 2 bases and J dropped 3 bases, with 12 bases sitting between them. In DNA form, the CDR3 reads TGTGCCAGCTCACCAGATTACCTAGCGACAGATACGCAGTATTTT. Translating gives CASSPDYLATDTQYF.

This chain connects TRBV6-6 to TRBJ1-2; D remains unclear. V dropped 0 bases and J dropped 4 bases, with 15 bases sitting between them. Per the germline V gene, CDR1 is MNHNY and CDR2 is SVGAGI (reference sequence). The CDR3 runs to 16 residues. CDR3 protein: CASSYSSPRDSYGYTF. The CDR3 nucleotides are TGTGCCAGCAGTTACTCGTCCCCGCGCGACTCCTATGGCTACACCTTC.

This clone has just one count. The chain couples TRBV28 to TRBJ2-7; D perhaps matches TRBD2 (6 bases). The CDR3 runs 15 residues. Trimming removed 4 bases from V and 0 bases from J, with 13 bases in between. The V gene's germline CDR1 is MDHEN and CDR2 SYDVKM. CDR3 in DNA: TGTGCCAGCAGTTCCGGCAGCGGGCCCTCCTACGAGCAGTACTTC. Translation: CASSSGSGPSYEQYF.

The chain couples TRBV2 to TRBJ2-5; possible D gene TRBD2, 5 bases. V shed 4 bases and J shed 0 bases, with 9 bases lying between them. The CDR3 extends over 14 amino acids. The V gene's germline CDR1 is SNHLY and CDR2 FYNNEI. Here the CDR3 DNA reads TGTGCCAGCAGTGTAGGAGGTAACCAAGAGACCCAGTACTTC. Residues: CASSVGGNQETQYF.

Only a few counts were recorded for this clone. V gene TRBV10-2 combines with J gene TRBJ1-3; the D gene is possibly TRBD1 (6 bases). Trimming removed 6 bases from V and 2 bases from J, with 8 bases in between. CDR3 length: 13 amino acids. Looked up from germline, CDR1 is WSHSY and CDR2 is SAAADI. This chain's CDR3 is CASRSGAGNTIYF. The CDR3 region has the DNA TGCGCCAGCAGATCAGGGGCTGGAAACACCATATATTTT.

The rearrangement uses TRBV18 and TRBJ2-3, with TRBD2 as a possible D gene (9 bases). Germline assignment: CDR1 KGHSH and CDR2 LQKENI. The CDR3 has 24 amino acids. V shed 0 bases and J shed 5 bases, with 39 bases lying between them. This CDR3 is CASSPPRTPGQGWFGAGGEDTQYF. CDR3 in DNA: TGTGCCAGCTCACCACCTCGCACTCCAGGACAGGGATGGTTTGGGGCGGGAGGGGAAGATACGCAGTATTTT. Combining the CDR3 with reference TRBV18 and TRBJ2-3 gives the whole variable domain NAGVMQNPRHLVRRRGQEARLRCSPMKGHSHVYWYRQLPEEGLKFMVYLQKENIIDESGMPKERFSAEFPKEGPSILRIQQVVRGDSAAYFCASSPPRTPGQGWFGAGGEDTQYFGPGTRLTVL.

This clone appeared once. The chain's CDR3 is CAIGQGASGNTIYF. DNA of the CDR3: TGTGCCATCGGACAGGGGGCTTCTGGAAACACCATATATTTT. The chain recombines TRBV10-3 with TRBJ1-3, with 11 positions matching TRBD1. V lost 8 bases to trimming and J lost 1 base; unmatched junction nucleotides: 1. The germline V gene encodes CDR1 ENHRY and CDR2 SYGVKD. This CDR3 contains 14 residues.

This chain uses TRBV19 with TRBJ2-7, with 10 bases aligning to TRBD1. The CDR3 loop spans 15 amino acids. J was trimmed by 2 bases and V by 4 bases; bases with no gene match: 5. The germline CDR1 and CDR2 sequences are LNHDA and SQIVND (reference sequence). The CDR3 nucleotides are TGTGCCAGTAGTAAGGGACAGGGGATAGCCTACGAGCAGTACTTC. Translating gives CASSKGQGIAYEQYF.

The chain carries TRBV5-4 and TRBJ2-5, with 7 bases that match TRBD2. Per germline, CDR1 SGHNT and CDR2 YYREEE (reference sequence). V gave up 4 bases and J gave up 2 bases; unmatched junction bases: 11. The CDR3 extends over 16 amino acids. The CDR3 sequence: CASSPYGTTSQETQYF. CDR3 DNA sequence: TGTGCCAGCAGCCCCTACGGGACTACCAGTCAAGAGACCCAGTACTTC.

The rearrangement joins TRBV12-3 or TRBV12-4 to TRBJ1-2; TRBD1 matches at 10 bases. V lost 5 bases and J lost 8; bases outside the gene matches: 2. The CDR3 extends over 12 amino acids. CDR3 in amino acids: CASSGDRGGYTF. CDR3 nucleotide sequence: TGTGCCAGCAGTGGGGACAGGGGAGGCTACACCTTC.

The J gene is TRBJ2-1, the V gene TRBV6-2 or TRBV6-3; the match to TRBD1 covers 9 bases. CDR1 and CDR2 from the germline V gene are MNHEY and SVGEGT. The CDR3 runs to 18 residues. Trimming took 2 bases from V and 6 from J; bases not matched to a gene: 14. DNA of the CDR3: TGTGCCAGCAGTTACCCCGCGAACAGGGGGCGGCAAACCAATGAGCAGTTCTTC. It yields the protein CASSYPANRGRQTNEQFF.

The V call is TRBV29-1, the J call TRBJ1-4, with TRBD1 matching over 8 bases. V lost 6 bases and J lost 7; bases outside the gene matches: 7. CDR3 length: 13 amino acids. Germline CDR1 and CDR2: SQVTM and ANQGSEA. The CDR3 sequence: CSVDRGRGEKLFF. The CDR3 nucleotides read TGCAGCGTCGACAGGGGCAGGGGTGAAAAACTGTTTTTT. Variable domain in full (rest from reference TRBV29-1 and TRBJ1-4): SAVISQKPSRDICQRGTSLTIQCQVDSQVTMMFWYRQQPGQSLTLIATANQGSEATYESGFVIDKFPISRPNLTFSTLTVSNMSPEDSSIYLCSVDRGRGEKLFFGSGTQLSVL.

The chain links TRBV20-1 to TRBJ2-1; D remains unclear. Germline values: CDR1 DFQATT, CDR2 SNEGSKA (reference sequence). The V end lost 0 bases, the J end lost 9 bases, and 6 bases lay between the germline ends. The CDR3 contains 11 residues. The CDR3 loop is CSARDPSEQFF. The CDR3 DNA is TGCAGTGCTAGAGATCCCTCTGAGCAGTTCTTC.

The genes are TRBV6-6 and TRBJ2-5; D remains unclear. Per germline, CDR1 MNHNY and CDR2 SVGAGI (reference sequence). The CDR3 runs 11 residues. V lost 6 bases, J lost 3 bases, and 5 bases lay in between. The CDR3 sequence: CASSGEETQYF. For the CDR3, the DNA is TGTGCCAGCAGCGGAGAAGAGACCCAGTACTTC.